The 20 T cell receptor beta chains listed next were all sequenced from one sample in a study of T cell responses to AZD1222 COVID-19 vaccine. Sequenced by immunoSEQ multiplex PCR; TCRdb stores in-frame clones only, minus some. The sample has approximately 120,000 clones; more than 70% are singletons. Here the sequenced sample was peripheral blood, taken 28 days after the second AZD1222 dose. Every receptor here comes from an adult who received the AZD1222 COVID-19 vaccine.

About this clone: At one of its ends the junction is not consistent with the germline gene, which may arise from a read error. This chain links TRBV6-5 with TRBJ1-1; TRBD1 might be the D (6 bases). The CDR3 is 15 residues long. Germline V lookup: CDR1 MNHEY, CDR2 SVGAGI. The CDR3, as DNA: TGTGCCAGCAATCTCGGCAAGGGGGTGAAAACTGAAGCTTTCTTT. Its translation: CASNLGKGVKTEAFF.

This chain joins TRBV15 and TRBJ1-2, with 10 bases aligning to TRBD1. CDR3 size: 18 residues. With V trimmed by 1 base and J by 8 bases, 16 bases remained unmatched. Germline V lookup: CDR1 LNHNV, CDR2 YYDKDF (reference sequence). CDR3 loop: CATSRVQGQGTRRPGYTF. The CDR3 coding sequence is TGTGCCACCAGCAGAGTCCAGGGACAGGGGACCCGCCGCCCCGGCTACACCTTC.

The gene calls are TRBV7-6 and TRBJ1-1, with D possibly matching TRBD1 (6 bases). The germline V and J ends were trimmed by 5 bases and 7 bases, with 14 bases remaining between them. CDR3 length equals 13 residues. CDR1 and CDR2 (germline): SGHVS, FNYEAQ. CDR3 sequence (DNA): TGTGCCAGCAGCACGAATAGGGGGTTTGAAGCTTTCTTT. It specifies CASSTNRGFEAFF.

The V and J genes are TRBV4-1 and TRBJ2-7, with D perhaps matching TRBD1 (5 bases). Per germline, CDR1 MGHRA and CDR2 YSYEKL. CDR3 length: 14 residues. V was shortened by 2 bases and J by 2 bases, with 10 bases between the two germline ends. The CDR3 is CASSQPRQTYEQYF. Written as DNA, the CDR3 is TGCGCCAGCAGCCAACCTAGACAGACCTACGAGCAGTACTTC.

The genes are TRBV28 and TRBJ2-5; D is perhaps TRBD1 or TRBD2 (7 bases each). The V end was cut by 4 bases, the J end by 4 bases, with 10 bases between. Germline V lookup: CDR1 MDHEN, CDR2 SYDVKM. The CDR3 covers 13 residues. This CDR3 reads CASSSGGAETQYF. The DNA for the CDR3 is TGTGCCAGCAGTTCAGGGGGGGCAGAGACCCAGTACTTC.

The V call is TRBV7-9, the J call TRBJ2-3, with a tentative D call TRBD1 (6 bases). The CDR3 consists of 13 residues. Per germline, CDR1 SEHNR and CDR2 FQNEAQ (reference sequence). V lost 1 base to trimming and J lost 8 bases, with 10 bases between them. CDR3 sequence reads: CASSLVLGATQYF. CDR3 nucleotides: TGTGCCAGCAGCTTAGTATTGGGGGCTACGCAGTATTTT.

The chain recombines TRBV2 with TRBJ2-2; D uncertain. Germline loops: CDR1 SNHLY, CDR2 FYNNEI. The length of the CDR3 is 11 residues. Trimming left V 4 bases short and J 9 bases short, with 6 bases between. The CDR3 spells CASSVVRELFF. The CDR3 bases are TGTGCCAGCAGTGTTGTAAGGGAGCTGTTTTTT.

V usage is TRBV4-1 and J usage is TRBJ1-1; D perhaps matches TRBD1 (5 bases). In germline, CDR1 is MGHRA, CDR2 YSYEKL. The CDR3 consists of 14 residues. V was cut by 4 bases and J by 3 bases, with 12 bases left in between. The chain's CDR3 is CASSPDGGDTEAFF. The DNA of the CDR3 is TGCGCCAGCAGCCCCGATGGGGGGGACACTGAAGCTTTCTTT.

This clone was detected only once. The CDR3 DNA sequence: TGTGCCAGCCCCCCCTCGTCTGAAGCTTTCTTT. Translated: CASPPSSEAFF. V gene TRBV9 combines with J gene TRBJ1-1; D unresolved. The CDR3 is made up of 11 amino acids. V lost 7 bases, J lost 6 bases, and 10 bases lay in between. CDR1 is SGDLS, CDR2 YYNGEE, per germline. Full variable domain (rest looked up from reference TRBV9 and TRBJ1-1): DSGVTQTPKHLITATGQRVTLRCSPRSGDLSVYWYQQSLDQGLQFLIQYYNGEERAKGNILERFSAQQFPDLHSELNLSSLELGDSALYFCASPPSSEAFFGQGTRLTVV.

The count of this clone is one. This chain links TRBV5-6 with TRBJ2-5; 11 bases are a match to TRBD1. The CDR3 length is 13 residues. The V and J ends lost 4 bases and 7 bases, in that order; junction bases with no gene match: 3. CDR1 SGHDT and CDR2 YYEEEE come from the germline V gene. The CDR3 sequence: CASSRGTGGTQYF. The DNA of the CDR3 is TGTGCCAGCAGCCGTGGGACAGGGGGGACCCAGTACTTC.

This clone was detected only a few times. The V and J genes are TRBV15 and TRBJ1-3; no definite D call. Looked up from germline, CDR1 is LNHNV and CDR2 is YYDKDF (reference sequence). V lost 7 bases and J 4 bases, leaving 20 bases between the germline ends. The CDR3 sequence is 16 residues long. CDR3 in amino acids: CATTPYVGRGGNTIYF. CDR3 bases: TGTGCCACCACCCCCTACGTTGGGCGCGGAGGAAACACCATATATTTT.

The chain has TRBV7-9 and TRBJ2-5; D is undetermined. This CDR3 has 13 residues. CDR1 and CDR2 (germline): SEHNR, FQNEAQ (reference sequence). V dropped 1 base and J dropped 5 bases, with 8 bases sitting between them. In DNA, the CDR3 is TGTGCCAGCAGCTTAGGCCCGAGGGAGACCCAGTACTTC. It translates to CASSLGPRETQYF.

The V and J genes are TRBV6-4 and TRBJ2-7; D is uncertain. Trimming took 6 bases from V and 2 from J, leaving 32 bases between them. The CDR3 is made up of 20 amino acids. Germline loops: CDR1 MRHNA, CDR2 SNTAGT. The CDR3 DNA is TGTGCCAGCAGCGCCATTCCCGGGTTCCCGTCGGTGGGCGACGCCTACGAGCAGTACTTC. Residues: CASSAIPGFPSVGDAYEQYF.

The chain employs TRBV20-1 and TRBJ1-1; no clear D. Germline V gene data show CDR1 as DFQATT and CDR2 as SNEGSKA (reference sequence). V was shortened by 6 bases and J by 2 bases, with 7 bases between the two germline ends. The CDR3 contains 11 residues. The CDR3 sequence: CSAILNTEAFF. The CDR3 DNA sequence: TGCAGTGCCATCTTAAACACTGAAGCTTTCTTT.

The V call is TRBV6-5, the J call TRBJ2-7, with 8 bases fitting TRBD2. Trimming took 5 bases from V and 4 from J; bases not matched to a gene: 10. Germline values: CDR1 MNHEY, CDR2 SVGAGI. This CDR3 contains 15 residues. CDR3 residues: CASSTGTRSFYEQYF. The CDR3 bases are TGTGCCAGCAGTACCGGGACTAGAAGTTTTTACGAGCAGTACTTC.

V and J are TRBV10-1 and TRBJ2-5, with 9 bases that match TRBD2. The closer fit of TRBJ2-7 to the DNA end suggests the J call may be wrong. CDR3 length equals 19 residues. Germline CDR1 WNHNN, CDR2 SYGVQD (reference sequence). The CDR3 protein is CASSDLPRVASGDLYEQYF. The CDR3 coding sequence is TGCGCCAGCAGTGACCTCCCCCGGGTGGCTAGCGGGGACCTCTACGAGCAGTACTTC.

The chain combines TRBV7-7 with TRBJ2-7; D may be TRBD1 or TRBD2 (7 bases each). Trimming shortened V by 5 bases and J by 3 bases, and 17 bases separated the two germline ends. The CDR3 has 15 residues. Per germline, CDR1 SSHAT and CDR2 FNYEAQ (reference sequence). The CDR3 protein is CASSLGEGANYEQYF. In nucleotides, the CDR3 is TGTGCCAGCAGCCTCGGGGAGGGGGCGAACTACGAGCAGTACTTC.

The chain recombines TRBV11-2 with TRBJ2-7; D is uncertain. V lost 6 bases, J lost 4 bases, and 7 bases lay in between. The CDR3 consists of 11 residues. Germline V gene lookup returns CDR1 SGHAT and CDR2 FQNNGV. The CDR3 nucleotides read TGTGCCAGCAGTACCAAATACGAGCAGTACTTC. This codes for CASSTKYEQYF.

The rearrangement joins TRBV7-2 to TRBJ1-6; D may be TRBD1 (5 bases). CDR3 length: 17 amino acids. Between the trimmed V and J ends, which lost 1 base and 0 bases, there was a span of 10 bases. Germline values: CDR1 SGHTA, CDR2 FQGNSA. The CDR3 spells CASSLGGASSYNSPLHF. The DNA of the CDR3 is TGTGCCAGCAGCTTAGGCGGGGCCTCCTCCTATAATTCACCCCTCCACTTT.

The rearrangement joins TRBV7-9 to TRBJ1-6; 10 bases match TRBD1. The CDR3 sequence is 15 residues long. Germline V gene sequence: CDR1 SEHNR, CDR2 FQNEAQ (reference sequence). With V trimmed by 5 bases and J by 5 bases, 3 bases remained unmatched. The DNA for the CDR3 is TGTGCCAGCAGCCCGACAGGGGGCGATAATTCACCCCTCCACTTT. It translates to CASSPTGGDNSPLHF.